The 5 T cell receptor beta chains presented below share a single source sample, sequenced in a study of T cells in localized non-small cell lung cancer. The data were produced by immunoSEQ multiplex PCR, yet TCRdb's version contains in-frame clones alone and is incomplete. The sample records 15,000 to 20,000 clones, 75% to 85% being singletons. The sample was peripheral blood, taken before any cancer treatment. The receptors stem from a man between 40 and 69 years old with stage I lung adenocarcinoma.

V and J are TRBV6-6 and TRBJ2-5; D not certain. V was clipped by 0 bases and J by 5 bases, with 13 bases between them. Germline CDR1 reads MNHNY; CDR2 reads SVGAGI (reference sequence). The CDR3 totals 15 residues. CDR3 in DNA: TGTGCCAGCAGTTACTCGAAGTCTGCGCGGGAGACCCAGTACTTC. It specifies CASSYSKSARETQYF.

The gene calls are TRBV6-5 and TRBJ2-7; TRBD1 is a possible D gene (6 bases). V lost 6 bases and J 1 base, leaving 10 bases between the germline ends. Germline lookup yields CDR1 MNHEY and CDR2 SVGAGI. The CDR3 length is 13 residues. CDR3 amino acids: CASSQTGSYEQYF. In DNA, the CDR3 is TGTGCCAGCAGCCAGACAGGTTCCTACGAGCAGTACTTC.

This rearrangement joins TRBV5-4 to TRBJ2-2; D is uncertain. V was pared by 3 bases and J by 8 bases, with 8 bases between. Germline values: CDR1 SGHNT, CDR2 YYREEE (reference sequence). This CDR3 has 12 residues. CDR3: CASSWAGGELFF. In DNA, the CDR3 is TGTGCCAGCAGCTGGGCCGGGGGGGAGCTGTTTTTT.

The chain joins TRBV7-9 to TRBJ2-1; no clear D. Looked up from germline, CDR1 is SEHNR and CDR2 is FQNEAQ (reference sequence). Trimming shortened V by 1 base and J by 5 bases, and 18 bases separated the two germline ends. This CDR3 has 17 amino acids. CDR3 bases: TGTGCCAGCAGCTTAGATTACGGCCGACGAACTCACAATGAGCAGTTCTTC. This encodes CASSLDYGRRTHNEQFF.

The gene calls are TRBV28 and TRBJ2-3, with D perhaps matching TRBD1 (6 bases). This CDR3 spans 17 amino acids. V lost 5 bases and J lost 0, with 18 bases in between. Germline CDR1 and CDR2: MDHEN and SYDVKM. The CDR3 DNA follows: TGTGCCAGCAGTGCCATCGACAGGAGCCTTAGCACAGATACGCAGTATTTT. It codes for CASSAIDRSLSTDTQYF.